The rows below give T cell receptor beta chains drawn from one sample of a study of T-cell memory formation after mild COVID-19. MiXCR was run by TCRdb on the 5' RACE reads, yielding one entry per CDR3 protein. The profile shows some 340,000 distinct CDR3 sequences, roughly 13% of them singletons. Sequenced: PBMCs or a T cell subset sorted from them (not recorded which). The receptors derive from a man aged 18-30 years who had mild COVID-19 (a few samples of this study predate the infection). Cell type and time point are not known. The CDR3 runs from the conserved cysteine through the conserved F or W. Each record gives: V gene, clone size, J gene, D gene, CDR3 protein, CDR3 DNA. D genes are given only for firm matches. Size is stated for part of the rows, as once, few or many counts, or as a class when the clone is expanded.

>TRBV7-2|many|TRBJ2-7|TRBD2
CASSLSGDPYEQYF
TGTGCCAGCAGCCTCAGCGGGGATCCCTACGAGCAGTACTTC
>TRBV18|many|TRBJ1-1|.
CASSPEQDTEAFF
TGTGCCAGCTCACCGGAACAGGACACTGAAGCTTTCTTT
>TRBV3-1|.|TRBJ2-5|.
CASSQVKLARDLLYF
TGTGCCAGCAGCCAAGTGAAGCTAGCGAGAGATTTATTGTACTTC
>TRBV29-1|.|TRBJ2-5|.
CSVDFRARETQYF
TGCAGCGTTGATTTCAGGGCGCGGGAGACCCAGTACTTC
>TRBV12-3/TRBV12-4|few|TRBJ2-7|.
CASSRTGTDTYEQYF
TGTGCCAGCAGTCGTACCGGGACGGACACCTACGAGCAGTACTTC
>TRBV5-1|.|TRBJ2-5|.
CASSPRRTGQETQYF
TGCGCCAGCAGCCCAAGGAGAACAGGCCAAGAGACCCAGTACTTC
>TRBV15|few|TRBJ1-5|.
CATSTGGSNQPQHF
TGTGCCACCAGCACCGGGGGTAGCAATCAGCCCCAGCATTTT
>TRBV12-3/TRBV12-4|.|TRBJ2-7|.
CASISAYEQYF
TGTGCCAGCATATCGGCTTACGAGCAGTACTTC
>TRBV6-2/TRBV6-3|few|TRBJ2-3|.
CASSYRVITDTQYF
TGTGCCAGCAGTTACCGGGTAATCACAGATACGCAGTATTTT
>TRBV20-1|.|TRBJ2-4|TRBD2
CSARRLAGGDIQYF
TGCAGTGCTAGAAGACTAGCGGGGGGTGACATTCAGTACTTC
>TRBV5-1|.|TRBJ2-1|.
CASSSAGQSYNEQFF
TGCGCCAGCAGCTCGGCGGGACAGTCCTACAATGAGCAGTTCTTC
>TRBV12-3/TRBV12-4|few|TRBJ2-1|.
CASGVDEQFF
TGTGCCAGCGGCGTGGATGAGCAGTTCTTC
>TRBV7-2|few|TRBJ1-5|.
CASSLAWGALNQPQHF
TGTGCCAGCAGCTTAGCCTGGGGGGCATTAAATCAGCCCCAGCATTTT
>TRBV10-2|many|TRBJ2-7|.
CASSRRETYEQYF
TGCGCCAGTTCTAGGCGGGAAACCTACGAGCAGTACTTC
>TRBV6-1|few|TRBJ2-7|.
CASSLQSVYEQYF
TGTGCCAGCAGTTTGCAGAGTGTCTACGAGCAGTACTTC
>TRBV12-3/TRBV12-4|few|TRBJ2-7|.
CASSLRRAYEQYF
TGTGCCAGCAGTTTGCGGCGGGCCTACGAGCAGTACTTC
>TRBV4-2|few|TRBJ2-7|TRBD2
CASSQGGGGGTAYEQYF
TGTGCCAGCAGCCAAGGGGGGGGAGGAGGAACCGCCTACGAGCAGTACTTC
>TRBV7-9|few|TRBJ2-1|TRBD1
CASSFRDRGNNEQFF
TGTGCCAGCAGCTTCCGGGACAGGGGTAACAATGAGCAGTTCTTC
>TRBV4-1|few|TRBJ2-7|.
CASSQDPIAEQYF
TGCGCCAGCAGCCAAGACCCCATAGCGGAGCAGTACTTC
>TRBV29-1|many|TRBJ1-2|.
CSVCRDATNYGYTF
TGCAGCGTCTGCCGGGACGCCACTAACTATGGCTACACCTTC
>TRBV20-1|few|TRBJ2-3|.
CSARVRGRTDTQYF
TGCAGTGCTAGAGTGCGGGGACGCACAGATACGCAGTATTTT
>TRBV20-1|few|TRBJ2-1|TRBD1
CSAERGLLNNEQFF
TGCAGTGCTGAAAGGGGGCTCCTAAACAATGAGCAGTTCTTC
>TRBV21-1|few|TRBJ1-1|.
CASSKSQGDTEAFF
TGTGCCAGCAGCAAATCACAGGGCGACACTGAAGCTTTCTTT
>TRBV5-1|many|TRBJ2-3|.
CASSLAVGGGTDTQYF
TGCGCCAGCAGCTTGGCTGTCGGGGGAGGCACAGATACGCAGTATTTT
>TRBV12-3/TRBV12-4|.|TRBJ1-5|.
CASSLAGAGAQHF
TGTGCCAGCAGTTTAGCTGGGGCCGGGGCCCAGCATTTT
>TRBV28|few|TRBJ1-2|.
CASTAYYGYTF
TGTGCCAGCACGGCGTACTATGGCTACACCTTC
>TRBV4-3|few|TRBJ1-2|.
CASSQTPPRDGGYTF
TGCGCCAGCAGCCAAACCCCGCCGCGGGATGGCGGCTACACCTTC
>TRBV5-1|few|TRBJ2-1|TRBD2
CASSPGLALNEQFF
TGCGCCAGCAGCCCGGGACTAGCTTTGAATGAGCAGTTCTTC
>TRBV7-2|many|TRBJ1-2|.
CASSLELLTRGYTF
TGTGCCAGCAGCTTAGAGTTACTCACTCGGGGCTACACCTTC
>TRBV6-5|.|TRBJ2-7|TRBD1
CASRRQGVNEQYF
TGTGCCAGCAGGAGACAGGGGGTCAACGAGCAGTACTTC
>TRBV4-1|.|TRBJ2-7|.
CASSQEQALSYEQYF
TGCGCCAGCAGCCAAGAACAGGCCCTCTCCTACGAGCAGTACTTC
>TRBV12-3/TRBV12-4|few|TRBJ1-2|TRBD1
CASSPTGVGGYTF
TGTGCCAGCAGCCCTACAGGGGTGGGTGGCTACACCTTC
>TRBV6-1|many|TRBJ1-5|TRBD1
CASSGTGGSNQPQHF
TGTGCCAGCAGCGGTACAGGGGGAAGCAATCAGCCCCAGCATTTT
>TRBV10-3|few|TRBJ1-5|.
CAIGSPDRSRLEPQHF
TGTGCCATCGGAAGCCCGGACCGCTCAAGGTTGGAGCCCCAGCATTTT
>TRBV4-1|few|TRBJ2-2|.
CASSQSTGLNTGELFF
TGCGCCAGCAGCCAAAGCACAGGACTTAACACCGGGGAGCTGTTTTTT
>TRBV20-1|few|TRBJ1-6|.
CSAGADGFALHF
TGCAGTGCTGGGGCGGATGGCTTCGCCCTCCACTTT
>TRBV29-1|.|TRBJ1-3|.
CSAADSGNTIYF
TGCAGCGCCGCGGACTCTGGAAACACCATATATTTT
>TRBV27|few|TRBJ1-1|.
CASSFSGVTEAFF
TGTGCCAGCAGTTTTTCAGGGGTCACTGAAGCTTTCTTT
>TRBV18|few|TRBJ2-3|TRBD1
CASSREQGAADTQYF
TGTGCCAGCTCACGAGAACAGGGGGCCGCAGATACGCAGTATTTT
>TRBV25-1|.|TRBJ1-4|.
CASSEFYSLNEKLFF
TGTGCCAGCAGTGAATTTTACAGCCTTAATGAAAAACTGTTTTTT
>TRBV11-2|few|TRBJ2-4|TRBD2
CASSSFSGTNNIQYF
TGTGCCAGCAGCTCATTTTCCGGGACTAACAACATTCAGTACTTC
>TRBV10-3|many|TRBJ2-3|TRBD2
CAMGRGAQYF
TGTGCCATGGGGCGGGGGGCGCAGTATTTT
>TRBV7-2|.|TRBJ1-6|TRBD1
CASSLVDRNSPLHF
TGTGCCAGCAGCTTAGTGGACAGGAATTCACCCCTCCACTTT
>TRBV6-5|many|TRBJ2-5|.
CARKKTAAETQYF
TGTGCCAGAAAAAAGACAGCTGCGGAGACCCAGTACTTC
>TRBV12-3/TRBV12-4|.|TRBJ2-3|.
CASSLFQSLGTDTQYF
TGTGCCAGCAGTTTATTCCAGTCTTTAGGGACAGATACGCAGTATTTT
>TRBV18|.|TRBJ2-5|TRBD1
CASSPIGTEQETQYF
TGTGCCAGCTCACCTATCGGGACAGAGCAAGAGACCCAGTACTTC
>TRBV4-3|few|TRBJ1-2|TRBD1
CASSQDQTGANYGYTF
TGCGCCAGCAGCCAAGATCAAACAGGGGCTAACTATGGCTACACCTTC
>TRBV25-1|.|TRBJ2-2|.
CASSELGARGTGELFF
TGTGCCAGCAGTGAGCTGGGGGCAAGAGGCACCGGGGAGCTGTTTTTT
>TRBV6-2/TRBV6-3|.|TRBJ2-3|.
CASSYSYTQYF
TGTGCCAGCAGTTACTCCTATACGCAGTATTTT
>TRBV5-1|many|TRBJ2-3|.
CASMRGPSTDTQYF
TGCGCCAGCATGAGGGGCCCTAGCACAGATACGCAGTATTTT
>TRBV4-3|.|TRBJ2-1|.
CASSQVGGRGQFF
TGCGCCAGCAGCCAAGTAGGCGGGCGCGGGCAGTTCTTC
>TRBV5-1|few|TRBJ1-1|TRBD1
CASSNEQGMNTEAFF
TGCGCCAGCAGCAACGAACAGGGGATGAACACTGAAGCTTTCTTT
>TRBV29-1|once|TRBJ2-5|TRBD1
CSAGQGGPQYF
TGCAGCGCCGGACAGGGGGGCCCCCAGTACTTC
>TRBV5-1|few|TRBJ2-4|.
CASSLGRLVGAKNIQYF
TGCGCCAGCAGCTTGGGACGGCTCGTTGGAGCCAAAAACATTCAGTACTTC